This T cell receptor (beta chain) was captured in a study of shared clonotypes between healthy human individuals. CDR3 length: 15 residues. Trimming pared 1 base from V and 3 bases from J, leaving 13 bases between. The germline V gene has CDR1 MGHRA and CDR2 YSYEKL. Assay: immunoSEQ multiplex PCR; the TCRdb copy retains only in-frame clones and omits some. The repertoire holds about 1.5 million clones, 98% seen once, with about 0.45% in the top ten. The clonotype was recovered from a man younger than 40 in good health. Sequencing used naive CD4+ T cells sorted from blood. Subset indicated: CD45RA+ positively selected. The chain recombines TRBV4-1 with TRBJ2-7, with D unclear. The CDR3 here is CASSQVSTGLYEQYF. Here the CDR3 DNA reads TGCGCCAGCAGCCAAGTTTCTACGGGCCTCTACGAGCAGTACTTC.